The clone carrying this T cell receptor (beta chain) was counted between two and nine times. Antigen unknown. This record comes from a study of metastatic and nonmetastatic thyroid tumors. Overall study: The study looked at repertoires side by side in blood and in tumor or nodule tissue from malignant and benign thyroid patients.

Study-level points and caveats: A significant increase in TCR beta diversity was reportedly seen in malignant thyroid tumors relative to benign nodules, in blood and tumor.

The CDR3 is 16 residues long. Deletions cut 4 bases from V and 6 bases from J, with 16 bases between. Germline lookup yields CDR1 MNHEY and CDR2 SVGEGT. Patients were all untreated before their thyroid surgery. Original processing methods: Differences in CDR3 between clinicopathological groups were drawn on to build a classifier intended to discriminate distant-metastatic papillary thyroid cancer patients. TCRdb re-called the PCR reads via MiXCR. The V and J calls were determined by TCRdb, not by the authors. The profile shows around 5,000 clones, 25% to 30% of them singletons. The J gene is TRBJ1-6, the V gene TRBV6-2 or TRBV6-3; D is possibly TRBD1 (5 bases). Sample: adjacent normal tissue. The clonotype originates from a female donor with papillary thyroid cancer or a benign thyroid nodule (not recorded which). Some clones in this sample may be carry-over from other donors' samples. CDR3 residues: CASSSAGSSSNSPLHF. In DNA form, the CDR3 reads TGTGCCAGCAGTTCGGCAGGGAGTTCTAGTAATTCACCCCTCCACTTT.